These T cell receptor beta chains were read from a single sample in a study of T cells in Graves' hyperthyroidism and ophthalmopathy. TCRdb itself ran the multiplex PCR reads through MiXCR, one entry per CDR3 protein. The sample includes approximately 500,000 distinct CDR3 sequences, about 45% of them seen just once. The sample consisted of peripheral blood or thyroid tissue (not recorded which). These receptor sequences come from a woman under 30 with Graves' hyperthyroidism. The CDR3 runs from the conserved cysteine through the conserved F or W. D genes are given only for firm matches. The listing skips clone size in some rows; elsewhere it reads once, few, many or a size class.

abundance: many
v_gene: TRBV20-1
j_gene: TRBJ2-7
d_gene: -
CDR3aa: CSARDRGDDYEQYF
CDR3nt: TGCAGTGCTAGAGATAGGGGAGATGACTACGAGCAGTACTTC

abundance: -
v_gene: TRBV4-3
j_gene: TRBJ2-5
d_gene: TRBD2
CDR3aa: CASSQGTGGLAGETQYF
CDR3nt: TGCGCCAGCAGCCAAGGAACAGGGGGACTAGCGGGGGAGACCCAGTACTTC

abundance: -
v_gene: TRBV12-3/TRBV12-4
j_gene: TRBJ2-5
d_gene: -
CDR3aa: CASSEQSQETQYF
CDR3nt: TGTGCCAGCAGTGAGCAGTCCCAAGAGACCCAGTACTTC

abundance: many
v_gene: TRBV20-1
j_gene: TRBJ1-5
d_gene: -
CDR3aa: CSARDVTDQPQHF
CDR3nt: TGCAGTGCTAGAGATGTCACAGATCAGCCCCAGCATTTT

abundance: -
v_gene: TRBV19
j_gene: TRBJ2-1
d_gene: TRBD2
CDR3aa: CASSTGLASNEQFF
CDR3nt: TGTGCCAGTAGTACGGGACTAGCGAGCAATGAGCAGTTCTTC

abundance: many
v_gene: TRBV20-1
j_gene: TRBJ1-2
d_gene: -
CDR3aa: CSATPELVYGYAF
CDR3nt: TGCAGTGCAACCCCTGAGTTAGTCTATGGCTACGCCTTC

abundance: -
v_gene: TRBV29-1
j_gene: TRBJ1-1
d_gene: -
CDR3aa: CSFTENTEAFF
CDR3nt: TGCAGCTTCACAGAGAACACTGAAGCTTTCTTT

abundance: few
v_gene: TRBV2
j_gene: TRBJ1-6
d_gene: -
CDR3aa: CASSETDNSPLHF
CDR3nt: TGTGCCAGCAGTGAGACTGATAATTCACCCCTCCACTTT

abundance: many
v_gene: TRBV12-3/TRBV12-4
j_gene: TRBJ1-3
d_gene: -
CDR3aa: CASSVDGYGNTIYF
CDR3nt: TGTGCCAGCAGTGTGGACGGATATGGAAACACCATATATTTT

abundance: many
v_gene: TRBV20-1
j_gene: TRBJ1-5
d_gene: TRBD1
CDR3aa: CSARDPRGGTDQPQHF
CDR3nt: TGCAGTGCTAGAGATCCCAGGGGGGGGACAGATCAGCCCCAGCATTTT

abundance: once
v_gene: TRBV7-9
j_gene: TRBJ1-5
d_gene: -
CDR3aa: CASTTGGRQPQHF
CDR3nt: TGTGCCAGCACAACGGGGGGTCGGCAGCCCCAGCATTTT

abundance: -
v_gene: TRBV7-3
j_gene: TRBJ2-2
d_gene: TRBD2
CDR3aa: CASTPPGLAGAGESGELFF
CDR3nt: TGTGCCAGCACCCCCCCCGGGCTAGCGGGAGCGGGGGAATCCGGGGAGCTGTTTTTT

abundance: many
v_gene: TRBV29-1
j_gene: TRBJ2-7
d_gene: -
CDR3aa: CSVDLERLGTYEQYF
CDR3nt: TGCAGCGTTGATTTGGAAAGGCTGGGCACCTACGAGCAGTACTTC

abundance: many
v_gene: TRBV25-1
j_gene: TRBJ1-1
d_gene: TRBD1
CDR3aa: CASRGTAYLAAFF
CDR3nt: TGTGCCAGCAGGGGGACAGCGTACCTGGCGGCTTTCTTT

abundance: many
v_gene: TRBV19
j_gene: TRBJ2-7
d_gene: -
CDR3aa: CASSHGGGDEQYF
CDR3nt: TGTGCCAGTAGTCATGGCGGAGGGGACGAGCAGTACTTC

abundance: -
v_gene: TRBV29-1
j_gene: TRBJ1-5
d_gene: -
CDR3aa: CSAGLEGSSNQPQHF
CDR3nt: TGCAGCGCTGGTTTAGAGGGCAGTAGCAATCAGCCCCAACATTTT

abundance: -
v_gene: TRBV7-9
j_gene: TRBJ2-5
d_gene: -
CDR3aa: CASPQPPETQYF
CDR3nt: TGTGCCAGCCCCCAGCCGCCCGAGACCCAGTACTTC

abundance: -
v_gene: TRBV29-1
j_gene: TRBJ1-2
d_gene: TRBD1
CDR3aa: CSVGGQAGYTF
CDR3nt: TGCAGCGTTGGGGGACAGGCTGGCTACACCTTC

abundance: -
v_gene: TRBV12-3/TRBV12-4
j_gene: TRBJ1-1
d_gene: TRBD1
CDR3aa: CASTGGGFNTEAFF
CDR3nt: TGTGCCAGTACAGGGGGGGGGTTTAACACTGAAGCTTTCTTT

abundance: -
v_gene: TRBV9
j_gene: TRBJ2-7
d_gene: TRBD2
CDR3aa: CTSSVGASGFSYEQYF
CDR3nt: TGTACCAGCAGCGTTGGGGCTAGCGGGTTTTCCTACGAGCAGTACTTC

abundance: once
v_gene: TRBV12-3/TRBV12-4
j_gene: TRBJ2-6
d_gene: -
CDR3aa: CASSFPGRSGANVLTF
CDR3nt: TGTGCCAGCAGTTTTCCTGGGCGTTCTGGGGCCAACGTCCTGACTTTC

abundance: many
v_gene: TRBV7-8
j_gene: TRBJ1-6
d_gene: -
CDR3aa: CASSPTTKNNSPLHF
CDR3nt: TGTGCCAGCAGCCCGACGACCAAGAATAATTCACCCCTCCACTTT

abundance: many
v_gene: TRBV7-9
j_gene: TRBJ1-2
d_gene: TRBD1
CDR3aa: CASSYTHRQGSSYGYTF
CDR3nt: TGTGCCAGCAGCTACACCCATAGACAGGGAAGCTCCTATGGCTACACCTTC

abundance: -
v_gene: TRBV6-5
j_gene: TRBJ2-7
d_gene: -
CDR3aa: CASSPSEGGDNEQYF
CDR3nt: TGTGCCAGCAGTCCTTCCGAGGGGGGCGACAATGAGCAGTACTTC

abundance: many
v_gene: TRBV2
j_gene: TRBJ2-1
d_gene: -
CDR3aa: CASRDIRNEQFF
CDR3nt: TGTGCCAGCAGAGATATAAGGAATGAGCAGTTCTTC

abundance: few
v_gene: TRBV12-3/TRBV12-4
j_gene: TRBJ2-1
d_gene: -
CDR3aa: CASSQGRGGNEQFF
CDR3nt: TGTGCCAGCAGTCAGGGCAGGGGGGGCAATGAGCAGTTCTTC

abundance: many
v_gene: TRBV20-1
j_gene: TRBJ2-2
d_gene: -
CDR3aa: CSARESNRGTGELFF
CDR3nt: TGCAGTGCTAGAGAGTCAAACCGCGGTACCGGGGAGCTGTTTTTT

abundance: many
v_gene: TRBV29-1
j_gene: TRBJ1-2
d_gene: -
CDR3aa: CSVEEPGNDYGYTF
CDR3nt: TGCAGCGTTGAAGAACCCGGGAACGACTATGGCTACACCTTC

abundance: many
v_gene: TRBV2
j_gene: TRBJ2-3
d_gene: TRBD1
CDR3aa: CASSGQGASDTQYF
CDR3nt: TGTGCCAGCAGCGGACAGGGGGCTTCGGATACGCAGTATTTT

abundance: few
v_gene: TRBV7-8
j_gene: TRBJ2-7
d_gene: TRBD2
CDR3aa: CASSPRLAGSYEQYF
CDR3nt: TGTGCCAGCAGCCCGAGACTAGCGGGCTCCTACGAGCAGTACTTC

abundance: -
v_gene: TRBV19
j_gene: TRBJ1-1
d_gene: -
CDR3aa: CASKTSGGSPEAFF
CDR3nt: TGTGCCAGTAAGACTAGCGGGGGAAGTCCTGAAGCTTTCTTT

abundance: -
v_gene: TRBV2
j_gene: TRBJ1-4
d_gene: TRBD1
CDR3aa: CASSATGVDEKLFF
CDR3nt: TGTGCCAGCAGCGCAACAGGGGTGGATGAAAAACTGTTTTTT

abundance: few
v_gene: TRBV4-1
j_gene: TRBJ1-2
d_gene: -
CDR3aa: CASSPITGKPYGYTF
CDR3nt: TGCGCCAGCAGCCCCATTACAGGGAAGCCCTATGGCTACACCTTC

abundance: few
v_gene: TRBV29-1
j_gene: TRBJ2-1
d_gene: -
CDR3aa: CSVPGTPKSYNEQFF
CDR3nt: TGCAGCGTACCCGGGACCCCCAAATCCTACAATGAGCAGTTCTTC

abundance: -
v_gene: TRBV7-4
j_gene: TRBJ2-5
d_gene: TRBD1
CDR3aa: CASSFGQGRGFF
CDR3nt: TGTGCCAGCAGTTTCGGACAGGGGAGGGGGTTCTTC

abundance: many
v_gene: TRBV15
j_gene: TRBJ2-5
d_gene: TRBD1
CDR3aa: CATSPGTGEETQYF
CDR3nt: TGTGCCACCAGCCCTGGGACAGGGGAGGAGACCCAGTACTTC

abundance: -
v_gene: TRBV9
j_gene: TRBJ2-5
d_gene: -
CDR3aa: CASSTGRRQPQYF
CDR3nt: TGTGCCAGCAGCACCGGAAGGAGACAGCCCCAGTACTTC

abundance: -
v_gene: TRBV20-1
j_gene: TRBJ2-5
d_gene: TRBD2
CDR3aa: CSASLAGEWETQYF
CDR3nt: TGCAGTGCTTCCTTAGCGGGAGAATGGGAGACCCAGTACTTC

abundance: -
v_gene: TRBV7-2
j_gene: TRBJ2-5
d_gene: -
CDR3aa: CAPGTNQETQYF
CDR3nt: TGTGCCCCCGGGACAAACCAAGAGACCCAGTACTTC

abundance: medium-sized
v_gene: TRBV24-1
j_gene: TRBJ1-2
d_gene: -
CDR3aa: CATSVGAGYGYTF
CDR3nt: TGTGCCACCAGTGTGGGGGCAGGCTATGGCTACACCTTC

abundance: -
v_gene: TRBV29-1
j_gene: TRBJ2-7
d_gene: TRBD1
CDR3aa: CSDRDRLYEQYF
CDR3nt: TGCAGCGACCGGGACAGGCTTTACGAGCAGTACTTC

abundance: many
v_gene: TRBV2
j_gene: TRBJ2-2
d_gene: TRBD1
CDR3aa: CASRRTGSTGELFF
CDR3nt: TGTGCCAGCAGGAGGACAGGGAGCACCGGGGAGCTGTTTTTT

abundance: many
v_gene: TRBV11-2
j_gene: TRBJ2-7
d_gene: -
CDR3aa: CASSALSEQYF
CDR3nt: TGTGCCAGCAGCGCATTGTCCGAGCAGTACTTC

abundance: many
v_gene: TRBV2
j_gene: TRBJ1-3
d_gene: -
CDR3aa: CASRSGANTIYF
CDR3nt: TGTGCCAGCAGGTCAGGGGCAAACACCATATATTTT

abundance: -
v_gene: TRBV7-8
j_gene: TRBJ2-5
d_gene: TRBD2
CDR3aa: CASSLTSGKQETQYF
CDR3nt: TGTGCCAGCAGCTTGACTAGCGGAAAACAAGAGACCCAGTACTTC

abundance: many
v_gene: TRBV4-1
j_gene: TRBJ2-5
d_gene: TRBD1
CDR3aa: CASSPSGGAGETQYF
CDR3nt: TGCGCCAGCAGCCCTTCAGGGGGCGCGGGGGAGACCCAGTACTTC

abundance: -
v_gene: TRBV10-3
j_gene: TRBJ2-1
d_gene: -
CDR3aa: CATRDTEQFF
CDR3nt: TGTGCCACCCGGGACACTGAGCAGTTCTTC

abundance: -
v_gene: TRBV20-1
j_gene: TRBJ1-5
d_gene: TRBD1
CDR3aa: CSAQPGTGYGSYEHF
CDR3nt: TGCAGTGCTCAACCCGGGACAGGGTACGGCAGCTACGAGCATTTT

abundance: many
v_gene: TRBV20-1
j_gene: TRBJ1-5
d_gene: TRBD1
CDR3aa: CSATLLGQGAKGQPQHF
CDR3nt: TGCAGTGCTACGTTGTTAGGACAGGGGGCTAAGGGTCAGCCCCAGCATTTT

abundance: many
v_gene: TRBV5-8
j_gene: TRBJ1-6
d_gene: -
CDR3aa: CASSLRRGNSPLHF
CDR3nt: TGTGCCAGCAGCTTGCGAAGGGGTAATTCACCCCTCCACTTT

abundance: few
v_gene: TRBV6-5
j_gene: TRBJ2-3
d_gene: -
CDR3aa: CASGETDTQYF
CDR3nt: TGTGCCAGCGGGGAAACAGATACGCAGTATTTT